The 19 T cell receptor beta chains given below trace back to one sample, sequenced in a study of blood T cell repertoires in COVID-19. This table comes from immunoSEQ multiplex PCR, and its TCRdb copy is limited to in-frame clones, with some not included. The table lists about 200,000 clones, about nine tenths of them singletons. Sequencing input: peripheral blood. These receptors were obtained from a man in his late teens or twenties with active or convalescent COVID-19.

For this clone: At one boundary the junction diverges from the germline segment, which might be a read error. CDR3 sequence reads: CASSHSGSQETQYF. CDR3 in DNA: TGTGCTAGCAGCCACAGCGGGAGTCAAGAGACCCAGTACTTC. This rearrangement joins TRBV7-7 to TRBJ2-5; TRBD2 agrees at 8 bases. The germline V gene has CDR1 SSHAT and CDR2 FNYEAQ (reference sequence). The CDR3 loop spans 14 amino acids. Full variable domain (remainder filled in from reference TRBV7-7 and TRBJ2-5): GAGVSQSPRYKVTKRGQDVTLRCDPISSHATLYWYQQALGQGPEFLTYFNYEAQPDKSGLPSDRFSAERPEGSISTLTIQRTEQRDSAMYRCASSHSGSQETQYFGPGTRLLVL.

This chain joins TRBV18 and TRBJ2-6, with 8 bases lining up with TRBD1. Germline CDR1 KGHSH, CDR2 LQKENI. The CDR3 covers 18 residues. Unmatched junction bases numbered 9, after V lost 5 bases and J lost 0 bases. CDR3 nucleotide sequence: TGTGCCAGCTCAGATCCGGGACAGGTTTCCTCTGGGGCCAACGTCCTGACTTTC. As protein: CASSDPGQVSSGANVLTF.

The chain links TRBV27 to TRBJ1-5, with D possibly matching TRBD1 (5 bases). Trimming stripped 2 bases from V and 4 bases from J, with 12 bases between. CDR1 is MNHEY, CDR2 SMNVEV, per germline (reference sequence). The CDR3 has 15 amino acids. The DNA for the CDR3 is TGTGCCAGCAGTTTAGGATCAGGGTTAAATCAGCCCCAGCATTTT. It translates to CASSLGSGLNQPQHF.

This chain uses TRBV7-2 with TRBJ2-3; TRBD1 aligns across 7 bases. Germline CDR1 is SGHTA and CDR2 is FQGNSA. Unmatched junction bases numbered 8, after V lost 4 bases and J lost 4 bases. This CDR3 region has 15 residues. The CDR3 loop reads CASSSRQGISDTQYF. CDR3 nucleotide sequence: TGTGCCAGCAGCTCAAGACAGGGAATATCAGATACGCAGTATTTT. Complete variable domain (other parts from reference TRBV7-2 and TRBJ2-3): GAGVSQSPSNKVTEKGKDVELRCDPISGHTALYWYRQSLGQGLEFLIYFQGNSAPDKSGLPSDRFSAERTGGSVSTLTIQRTQQEDSAVYLCASSSRQGISDTQYFGPGTRLTVL.

V and J are TRBV29-1 and TRBJ1-1, with 9 bases identical to TRBD1. Germline values: CDR1 SQVTM, CDR2 ANQGSEA. The trim removed 6 bases at V and 1 base at J, leaving 9 bases unmatched. CDR3 length: 15 amino acids. The CDR3 reads CSVGGDREGNTEAFF. CDR3 DNA: TGCAGCGTCGGTGGGGACAGGGAAGGGAACACTGAAGCTTTCTTT.

The chain has TRBV18 and TRBJ1-3; D remains ambiguous. Germline CDR1 KGHSH, CDR2 LQKENI. V gave up 0 bases and J gave up 0 bases, with 6 bases separating them. The CDR3 sequence is 15 residues long. The CDR3 loop reads CASSPPPGSGNTIYF. In nucleotides, the CDR3 is TGTGCCAGCTCACCACCGCCCGGCTCTGGAAACACCATATATTTT.

The rearrangement uses TRBV3-1 (or the pseudogene TRBV3-2) and TRBJ1-3, with TRBD1 as a possible D gene (5 bases). Deletions cut 1 base from V and 0 bases from J, with 7 bases between. Germline CDR1 and CDR2: LGHDT and YNNKEL (reference sequence). The CDR3 runs to 15 residues. The CDR3 nucleotides read TGTGCCAGCAGCCAAGCCGGGGGCTCTGGAAACACCATATATTTT. Amino acids: CASSQAGGSGNTIYF.

The rearrangement uses TRBV7-2 and TRBJ2-2; possible D gene TRBD2, 5 bases. CDR3 length equals 13 residues. Germline-derived CDR1 and CDR2 are SGHTA and FQGNSA. Trimming took off 1 base at V and 9 bases at J, with 9 bases between the two ends. The CDR3 is CASSLVRVRELFF. CDR3 in DNA: TGTGCCAGCAGCTTAGTGAGGGTACGGGAGCTGTTTTTT. The full variable domain, rest sourced from reference TRBV7-2 and TRBJ2-2, is GAGVSQSPSNKVTEKGKDVELRCDPISGHTALYWYRQSLGQGLEFLIYFQGNSAPDKSGLPSDRFSAERTGGSVSTLTIQRTQQEDSAVYLCASSLVRVRELFFGEGSRLTVL.

V gene TRBV5-4 combines with J gene TRBJ2-3; tentatively, D is TRBD1 (6 bases). In germline, CDR1 is SGHNT, CDR2 YYREEE (reference sequence). This CDR3 contains 18 residues. Trimming removed 10 bases at V and 3 bases at J, with 30 bases between. The CDR3 protein is CAGKGGPVAYLITDTQYF. The CDR3 DNA follows: TGTGCCGGAAAAGGGGGTCCCGTCGCTTATTTAATAACAGATACGCAGTATTTT.

This chain joins TRBV30 and TRBJ2-5, with D perhaps matching TRBD2 (5 bases). V lost 1 base to trimming and J lost 4 bases, with 16 bases between them. The CDR3 is 15 amino acids. Germline V gene data show CDR1 as GTSNPN and CDR2 as SVGIG (reference sequence). The CDR3 DNA follows: TGTGCCTGGAGTGCCCGCCGGACTTGGGGAGAGACCCAGTACTTC. Translation: CAWSARRTWGETQYF.

This clone showed up just once. V is TRBV2 and J is TRBJ2-1; a possible D gene is TRBD2 (5 bases). Trimming took off 7 bases at V and 5 bases at J, with 12 bases between the two ends. This CDR3 is 13 amino acids long. The germline V gene encodes CDR1 SNHLY and CDR2 FYNNEI. The CDR3 protein is CASKAGRNNEQFF. CDR3 sequence (DNA): TGTGCCAGCAAGGCGGGCCGGAACAATGAGCAGTTCTTC.

This sequence joins TRBV5-6 and TRBJ2-2; D is perhaps TRBD1 (6 bases). V lost 4 bases to trimming and J lost 4 bases, with 23 bases between them. The V gene's germline CDR1 is SGHDT and CDR2 YYEEEE. The CDR3 contains 18 residues. The DNA of the CDR3 is TGTGCCAGCAGCGCGCGGTACTTAACAGGGAATGGCACCGGGGAGCTGTTTTTT. Protein: CASSARYLTGNGTGELFF. Combining the CDR3 with reference TRBV5-6 and TRBJ2-2 gives the whole variable domain DAGVTQSPTHLIKTRGQQVTLRCSPKSGHDTVSWYQQALGQGPQFIFQYYEEEERQRGNFPDRFSGHQFPNYSSELNVNALLLGDSALYLCASSARYLTGNGTGELFFGEGSRLTVL.

There are a few counts of this clone. The CDR3 region is CASSQQGAHTEAFF. The CDR3 DNA sequence: TGCGCCAGCAGCCAACAGGGGGCCCATACTGAAGCTTTCTTT. V is TRBV5-1 and J is TRBJ1-1; 9 bases match TRBD1. The CDR3 runs 14 residues. Per germline, CDR1 SGHRS and CDR2 YFSETQ. The trim removed 4 bases at V and 5 bases at J, leaving 6 bases unmatched.

Worth noting for this clone: In the same sample, other DNA sequences code for this CDR3. This sequence joins TRBV30 and TRBJ2-7, with 7 bases fitting TRBD1. This CDR3 is 13 amino acids long. After removal of 3 bases from V and 3 bases from J, the junction contained 5 bases not matched to a gene. The germline gives CDR1 GTSNPN, CDR2 SVGIG (reference sequence). As DNA, the CDR3 is TGTGCCTGGAGCCCGGGACAGATCTACGAGCAGTACTTC. It is translated as CAWSPGQIYEQYF.

V is TRBV24-1 and J is TRBJ2-1; D not resolved. V lost 2 bases and J lost 8, with 6 bases in between. The CDR3 has 12 amino acids. Germline V gene sequence: CDR1 KGHDR, CDR2 SFDVKD. CDR3 region: CATSDSSDEQFF. CDR3 in DNA: TGTGCCACCAGTGATTCGAGCGATGAGCAGTTCTTC.

V is TRBV20-1 and J is TRBJ2-5; tentative D call: TRBD2 (6 bases). With 3 bases removed from V and 2 bases from J, the gap between germline ends came to 10 bases. From germline, CDR1 is DFQATT and CDR2 SNEGSKA (reference sequence). The CDR3 runs 13 residues. CDR3 sequence reads: CSASKDYQETQYF. CDR3 DNA sequence: TGCAGTGCTAGTAAGGACTATCAAGAGACCCAGTACTTC.

This chain joins TRBV4-2 and TRBJ1-2; D remains unclear. Between the trimmed V and J ends, which lost 0 bases and 3 bases, there was a span of 14 bases. Germline V gene sequence: CDR1 LGHNA, CDR2 YNFKEQ. The CDR3 is 16 residues long. The CDR3 sequence is CASSQEGRQFDYGYTF. The CDR3 DNA sequence: TGTGCCAGCAGCCAAGAAGGGAGACAATTCGACTATGGCTACACCTTC.

The V gene is TRBV30, the J gene TRBJ1-1, with 11 nucleotides matching TRBD1. V shed 3 bases, J shed 4 bases, and the junction held 1 base outside the gene matches. Germline values: CDR1 GTSNPN, CDR2 SVGIG (reference sequence). The CDR3 spans 13 residues. The CDR3 is CAWSGQGATEAFF. The CDR3 DNA is TGTGCCTGGAGCGGACAGGGGGCCACTGAAGCTTTCTTT. Drawing the rest from reference TRBV30 and TRBJ1-1, the complete variable domain is SQTIHQWPATLVQPVGSPLSLECTVEGTSNPNLYWYRQAAGRGLQLLFYSVGIGQISSEVPQNLSASRPQDRQFILSSKKLLLSDSGFYLCAWSGQGATEAFFGQGTRLTVV.

The chain joins TRBV5-5 to TRBJ1-1; tentatively, D is TRBD1 (5 bases). CDR3 length: 13 amino acids. Germline-derived CDR1 and CDR2 are SGHKS and YYEKEE (reference sequence). The V end was cut by 4 bases, the J end by 3 bases, with 10 bases between. In nucleotides, the CDR3 is TGTGCCAGCAGCCCTTTCAGGGACACTGAAGCTTTCTTT. The encoded protein is CASSPFRDTEAFF.